These 19 T cell receptor beta chains share one sample of origin, sequenced in a study of cytotoxic CD8 clonotypes in ibrutinib-treated CLL. Produced via immunoSEQ multiplex PCR; TCRdb's table is partial and in-frame only. This sample has around 140,000 clones; roughly three quarters occur once, and the top ten carry 5.1%. Sequences were derived from PBMCs, sampled after 24 months of ibrutinib treatment. All receptors derive from a human donor with chronic lymphocytic leukemia.

J is TRBJ2-5 and V is TRBV5-1; 9 bases are shared with TRBD2. CDR3 length: 15 residues. Germline V gives CDR1 SGHRS, CDR2 YFSETQ. V was clipped by 3 bases and J by 4 bases; unmatched bases: 7. The DNA of the CDR3 is TGCGCCAGCAGCTGGTCCCAACTAGCGGGAGAGACCCAGTACTTC. Encoded protein: CASSWSQLAGETQYF.

In its sample, this clone was seen once. The rearrangement joins TRBV6-1 to TRBJ2-7; D is undetermined. The germline V and J ends were trimmed by 8 bases and 4 bases, with 9 bases remaining between them. The CDR3 is made up of 11 amino acids. Germline CDR1 MNHNS, CDR2 SASEGT. Here the CDR3 reads CASRAMYEQYF. The CDR3 DNA is TGTGCCAGCCGGGCCATGTACGAGCAGTACTTC.

This chain joins TRBV4-2 and TRBJ2-7; 9 bases map to TRBD1. The CDR3 contains 13 residues. Germline CDR1 reads LGHNA; CDR2 reads YNFKEQ. The ends lost 5 bases at V and 4 bases at J; junction bases unmatched: 3. In DNA, the CDR3 is TGTGCCAGCAGCACAGGGGGCTTTTACGAGCAGTACTTC. This gives the protein CASSTGGFYEQYF.

The chain links TRBV6-1 to TRBJ1-2; no clear D gene. This CDR3 has 11 amino acids. Looked up from germline, CDR1 is MNHNS and CDR2 is SASEGT. V was trimmed by 5 bases and J by 8 bases, leaving 9 bases between them. CDR3 sequence (DNA): TGTGCCAGCAGTTACGAGCGGGGCTACACCTTC. It specifies CASSYERGYTF.

This chain links TRBV5-1 with TRBJ2-1; D unresolved. Germline V gene lookup returns CDR1 SGHRS and CDR2 YFSETQ. This CDR3 is built from 15 residues. V was clipped by 4 bases and J by 6 bases, with 17 bases between them. The CDR3 protein is CASSAHESPLNEQFF. The CDR3 region has the DNA TGCGCCAGCAGCGCCCACGAGAGTCCCCTCAATGAGCAGTTCTTC.

This sequence joins TRBV9 and TRBJ2-7; TRBD2 matches at 7 bases. The V and J ends lost 0 bases and 2 bases, in that order; junction bases with no gene match: 5. Looked up from germline, CDR1 is SGDLS and CDR2 is YYNGEE. The CDR3 sequence is 15 residues long. This CDR3 is CASSVGLAATYEQYF. CDR3 bases: TGTGCCAGCAGCGTAGGCCTAGCGGCTACCTACGAGCAGTACTTC.

The chain carries TRBV7-2 and TRBJ2-7; 10 bases are a match to TRBD1. CDR1 is SGHTA, CDR2 FQGNSA, per germline. This CDR3 is 15 amino acids long. V shed 4 bases and J 2 bases; nucleotides not matched to a gene: 5. DNA for the CDR3: TGTGCCAGCAGCTCAGACAGGGGGCGAACCTACGAGCAGTACTTC. Its translation is CASSSDRGRTYEQYF.

This chain connects TRBV4-1 to TRBJ1-4, with TRBD1 identical over 10 bases. Trimming at V came to 3 bases and at J to 8 bases, leaving 6 bases not matched to a gene. Germline V gene lookup returns CDR1 MGHRA and CDR2 YSYEKL. CDR3 size: 15 residues. The CDR3 spells CASSQDRGVGEKLFF. In nucleotides, the CDR3 is TGCGCCAGCAGCCAGGACAGGGGGGTGGGCGAAAAACTGTTTTTT.

The rearrangement uses TRBV5-7 and TRBJ2-7; 8 nucleotides line up with TRBD1. TRBV5-7 counts as an open reading frame of uncertain function. The CDR3 runs to 18 residues. J was trimmed by 3 bases and V by 7 bases; bases with no gene match: 21. The chain's CDR3 is CASPSSYSLGTGDYEQYF. DNA for the CDR3: TGTGCCAGCCCCAGCAGCTACTCGCTGGGGACAGGCGACTACGAGCAGTACTTC.

This chain links TRBV7-2 with TRBJ1-2, with D hard to call. The V gene's germline CDR1 is SGHTA and CDR2 FQGNSA. The V gene lost 7 bases and the J gene lost 4 bases, with 13 bases spanning the gap. The CDR3 is made up of 13 amino acids. Here the CDR3 DNA reads TGTGCCAGCACCCCTGGGCACCTCTATGGCTACACCTTC. As protein: CASTPGHLYGYTF.

This sequence joins TRBV5-1 and TRBJ2-3; a weak D match, TRBD2 (5 bases). CDR1 is SGHRS, CDR2 YFSETQ, per germline. Trimming stripped 4 bases from V and 2 bases from J, with 11 bases between. The CDR3 is 14 residues long. The CDR3 DNA is TGCGCCAGCAGCACTTACGACTACACAGATACGCAGTATTTT. This encodes CASSTYDYTDTQYF. The complete variable domain, with remaining parts taken from reference TRBV5-1 and TRBJ2-3, reads KAGVTQTPRYLIKTRGQQVTLSCSPISGHRSVSWYQQTPGQGLQFLFEYFSETQRNKGNFPGRFSGRQFSNSRSEMNVSTLELGDSALYLCASSTYDYTDTQYFGPGTRLTVL.

This chain connects TRBV11-3 to TRBJ2-3; 9 bases align to TRBD1. This CDR3 spans 14 amino acids. V was clipped by 4 bases and J by 2 bases; unmatched bases: 1. Germline loops: CDR1 SGHNT, CDR2 YENEEA. As DNA, the CDR3 is TGTGCCAGCAGCTGGACAGGGGCCACAGATACGCAGTATTTT. It specifies CASSWTGATDTQYF.

This CDR3 reads CASSPGSGEQFF. The CDR3 DNA reads TGTGCCAGCAGTCCCGGTTCGGGTGAGCAGTTCTTC. This chain joins TRBV28 and TRBJ2-1; D gene unclear. This CDR3 contains 12 residues. The ends were cut back, 5 bases at V and 9 bases at J, with 11 bases in the middle. CDR1 is MDHEN and CDR2 is SYDVKM in the germline V gene.

V gene TRBV18 combines with J gene TRBJ2-7, with 8 bases aligning to TRBD1. The germline V gene has CDR1 KGHSH and CDR2 LQKENI. Trimming at V came to 0 bases and at J to 3 bases, leaving 7 bases not matched to a gene. This CDR3 has 16 amino acids. CDR3 DNA sequence: TGTGCCAGCTCACCACCCGTGGCAGGGGGCTTCTACGAGCAGTACTTC. Translating it yields CASSPPVAGGFYEQYF.

The sample holds a few counts of this clone. The J gene is TRBJ2-5, the V gene TRBV7-9; 10 nucleotides agree with TRBD2. J lost 5 bases, V lost 5 bases, and 14 bases had no gene match. The CDR3 consists of 17 residues. Germline V gene lookup returns CDR1 SEHNR and CDR2 FQNEAQ (reference sequence). CDR3 bases: TGTGCCAGCAGCCAGACGATCATAGCGGGAGGAGGGGAGACCCAGTACTTC. Translating it yields CASSQTIIAGGGETQYF.

The chain recombines TRBV19 with TRBJ1-1; 7 nucleotides agree with TRBD1. Germline V gene lookup returns CDR1 LNHDA and CDR2 SQIVND (reference sequence). This CDR3 is 14 amino acids long. V shed 7 bases and J 6 bases; nucleotides not matched to a gene: 11. This CDR3 reads CASTGQALGAEAFF. The CDR3, as DNA: TGTGCCAGTACCGGACAGGCCCTGGGCGCTGAAGCTTTCTTT.

V is TRBV6-6 and J is TRBJ1-2; D is unclear. The germline V gene encodes CDR1 MNHNY and CDR2 SVGAGI (reference sequence). The length of the CDR3 is 15 residues. V dropped 1 base and J dropped 3 bases, with 12 bases sitting between them. CDR3: CASSYFAGPYYGYTF. The CDR3 DNA reads TGTGCCAGCAGTTACTTCGCCGGGCCTTACTATGGCTACACCTTC.

The CDR3 nucleotides are TGTGCCAGCAGCTGGGGACAGGGGTGGGATACGCAGTATTTT. This sequence encodes CASSWGQGWDTQYF. The chain joins TRBV7-2 to TRBJ2-3; TRBD1 aligns across 10 bases. Germline V gives CDR1 SGHTA, CDR2 FQGNSA. The CDR3 runs to 14 residues. Germline trimming cut 4 bases from V and 6 bases from J; bases unmatched to any gene: 4.

The chain links TRBV28 to TRBJ1-1, with 8 positions matching TRBD1. Germline V gene lookup returns CDR1 MDHEN and CDR2 SYDVKM. Germline trimming cut 7 bases from V and 4 bases from J; bases unmatched to any gene: 8. The CDR3 extends over 14 amino acids. The CDR3 DNA follows: TGTGCCAGCACCCAGGGGGCGCGGGGCACTGAAGCTTTCTTT. Translating gives CASTQGARGTEAFF.